Presented here are 31 T cell receptor beta chains from one specimen sequenced in a study of CD8+CD57+ T cells in acquired aplastic anemia. The template for TCR beta VDJ and CDR3 sequence profiling was genomic DNA. TCRdb re-derived calls from the reads in MiXCR, one entry per CDR3 protein. The sample records hundreds of thousands of distinct CDR3 sequences, under 40% being singletons. Sequenced patients had shown CD8+CD57+ cell expansion by flow cytometry. Specimen: sorted CD4+, CD8+, or CD8+CD57+ T cells (not recorded which) from PBMCs. The receptor source for this set is a human donor with aplastic anemia.

This clonotype was counted at least ten times. V usage is TRBV24-1 and J usage is TRBJ2-2, with 9 bases that match TRBD1. From germline, CDR1 is KGHDR and CDR2 SFDVKD. The CDR3 runs to 16 residues. Losses at the gene ends were 4 bases for V and 1 base for J; bases not matched to a gene: 3. The CDR3 loop is CATSDKTGGNTGELFF. CDR3 sequence (DNA): TGTGCCACCAGTGACAAGACAGGGGGGAACACCGGGGAGCTGTTTTTT.

As regards this clonotype: A much larger clone sits a single nucleotide away, making a read error possible. Because it lacks the conserved phenylalanine or tryptophan at the end, this CDR3 is likely a read error. The V gene is TRBV14, the J gene TRBJ1-2; D unclear. Germline CDR1 and CDR2: SGHDN and FVKESK. The CDR3 is 15 residues long. V lost 4 bases and J lost 4, with 16 bases in between. CDR3 loop: CASSPPASPGYGYTS. CDR3 bases: TGTGCCAGCAGCCCCCCGGCGAGCCCCGGCTATGGCTACACCTCC.

The rearrangement links TRBV19 to TRBJ2-3; 8 bases align to TRBD2. This CDR3 spans 15 amino acids. Germline V gene data show CDR1 as LNHDA and CDR2 as SQIVND (reference sequence). V was clipped by 3 bases and J by 3 bases; unmatched bases: 5. The CDR3 sequence is CASSIRGGPTDTQYF. The CDR3 nucleotides read TGTGCCAGTAGTATCCGGGGGGGGCCTACAGATACGCAGTATTTT.

This clonotype showed up many times. Written as DNA, the CDR3 is TGTGCCAGCAGTCGCTCGAATTCACCCCTCCACTTT. Residues: CASSRSNSPLHF. This chain joins TRBV6-6 and TRBJ1-6; D is undetermined. Germline-derived CDR1 and CDR2 are MNHNY and SVGAGI (reference sequence). The ends were cut back, 5 bases at V and 7 bases at J, with 6 bases in the middle. This CDR3 comprises 12 residues.

The chain is built from TRBV12-3 or TRBV12-4 and TRBJ1-5; a weak D match, TRBD1 (6 bases). Trimming shortened V by 6 bases and J by 4 bases, and 13 bases separated the two germline ends. This CDR3 region has 14 residues. DNA of the CDR3: TGTGCCAGCAGCCCACGGACAGATAATCAGCCCCAGCATTTT. Protein product: CASSPRTDNQPQHF.

V gene TRBV2 combines with J gene TRBJ1-5, with D hard to call. The germline V gene encodes CDR1 SNHLY and CDR2 FYNNEI. V was pared by 6 bases and J by 3 bases, with 9 bases between. This CDR3 has 13 amino acids. The CDR3 spells CASRRTDNQPQHF. The CDR3 region has the DNA TGTGCCAGCAGACGGACGGACAATCAGCCCCAGCATTTT.

This clonotype was found a few times. The rearrangement joins TRBV11-1 to TRBJ1-6; 7 nucleotides match TRBD1. Germline V gene sequence: CDR1 SGHAT, CDR2 FQDESV (reference sequence). The V gene end was trimmed by 3 bases and the J gene end by 0 bases; junction bases not matched to a gene: 8. This CDR3 spans 18 amino acids. The chain's CDR3 is CASSFEGARGSYNSPLHF. The CDR3 DNA reads as TGTGCCAGCAGCTTTGAGGGGGCGCGGGGCTCCTATAATTCACCCCTCCACTTT.

This clonotype was recorded many times. The genes are TRBV19 and TRBJ2-2, with no clear D. The CDR3 length is 14 residues. The V gene's germline CDR1 is LNHDA and CDR2 SQIVND (reference sequence). Trimming pared 6 bases from V and 2 bases from J, leaving 10 bases between. CDR3 DNA sequence: TGTGCCAGTAGACTCCTGGCAAACACCGGGGAGCTGTTTTTT. Protein sequence: CASRLLANTGELFF.

This clonotype was counted between two and nine times. The CDR3 region is CASSRQRDTSYGYTF. CDR3 in DNA: TGTGCCAGCAGTCGACAAAGGGACACCAGCTATGGCTACACCTTC. The V call is TRBV27, the J call TRBJ1-2, with a weak D call TRBD1 (6 bases). Between the trimmed V and J ends, which lost 5 bases and 4 bases, there was a span of 17 bases. This CDR3 spans 15 amino acids. Per the germline V gene, CDR1 is MNHEY and CDR2 is SMNVEV (reference sequence).

In this sample, this clonotype turned up many times. The chain joins TRBV20-1 to TRBJ2-7, with D possibly matching TRBD2 (5 bases). The length of the CDR3 is 14 residues. Per germline, CDR1 DFQATT and CDR2 SNEGSKA (reference sequence). Trimming took off 2 bases at V and 2 bases at J, with 13 bases between the two ends. The CDR3 loop reads CSARFPTTPYEQYF. The CDR3 DNA is TGCAGTGCTAGATTTCCGACTACCCCCTACGAGCAGTACTTC.

As to this clonotype: This could be a read error, since a much larger clone is one nucleotide away. The chain couples TRBV7-9 to TRBJ2-7; D remains unclear. Trimming removed 1 base at V and 0 bases at J, with 10 bases between. CDR3 length equals 15 residues. Per germline, CDR1 SEHNR and CDR2 FQNEAQ (reference sequence). The CDR3 region has the DNA TGTGCCAGCAGCTTAGACCAGGAAGACTCCTACGAGCAGTACTTC. Translation: CASSLDQEDSYEQYF.

The table lists this clonotype with a few counts. The V and J genes are TRBV25-1 and TRBJ1-6; D is undetermined. Trimming took off 5 bases at V and 9 bases at J, with 23 bases between the two ends. Germline-derived CDR1 and CDR2 are MGHDK and SYGVNS. This CDR3 has 17 amino acids. The CDR3 is CASSTRSWAVVGSPLHF. DNA of the CDR3: TGTGCCAGCAGTACCAGGTCCTGGGCGGTTGTGGGTTCACCCCTCCACTTT.

Turning to this clonotype: As the CDR3 is not closed by the conserved phenylalanine or tryptophan, this likely results from a read error. This chain connects TRBV12-3 or TRBV12-4 to TRBJ2-7; 8 bases agree with TRBD2. Losses at the gene ends were 7 bases for V and 3 bases for J; bases not matched to a gene: 5. The CDR3 contains 13 residues. The CDR3 region is CASTPGTSYEQYL. The CDR3 DNA reads as TGTGCCAGCACGCCCGGGACTAGCTACGAGCAGTACCTC.

V is TRBV10-3 and J is TRBJ1-3; 10 bases line up with TRBD1. Per germline, CDR1 ENHRY and CDR2 SYGVKD. There are 17 residues in the CDR3. Trimming cost V 5 bases and J 2 bases; bases outside gene matches: 9. CDR3 sequence reads: CAISRSGGTGAGNTIYF. CDR3 in DNA: TGTGCCATCAGTCGTTCTGGGGGGACAGGGGCTGGAAACACCATATATTTT.

This clonotype was observed a handful of times. The J gene is TRBJ2-5, the V gene TRBV2, with 11 bases identical to TRBD2. In germline, CDR1 is SNHLY, CDR2 FYNNEI. This CDR3 contains 16 residues. Germline trimming cut 5 bases from V and 1 base from J; bases unmatched to any gene: 6. The CDR3 nucleotides are TGTGCCAGCAGTTCTTGGACTAGCGGGTTCCAAGAGACCCAGTACTTC. Translating it yields CASSSWTSGFQETQYF. Complete variable domain (other parts from reference TRBV2 and TRBJ2-5): EPEVTQTPSHQVTQMGQEVILRCVPISNHLYFYWYRQILGQKVEFLVSFYNNEISEKSEIFDDQFSVERPDGSNFTLKIRSTKLEDSAMYFCASSSWTSGFQETQYFGPGTRLLVL.

The chain carries TRBV7-8 and TRBJ2-5; D is unresolved. Trimming took off 5 bases at V and 0 bases at J, with 10 bases between the two ends. This CDR3 spans 14 amino acids. CDR1 SGHVS and CDR2 FQNEAQ come from the germline V gene. The CDR3 reads CASSTRQYQETQYF. As DNA, the CDR3 is TGTGCCAGCAGCACACGCCAGTACCAAGAGACCCAGTACTTC. The whole variable domain, remainder taken from reference TRBV7-8 and TRBJ2-5, is GAGVSQSPRYKVAKRGQDVALRCDPISGHVSLFWYQQALGQGPEFLTYFQNEAQLDKSGLPSDRFFAERPEGSVSTLKIQRTQQEDSAVYLCASSTRQYQETQYFGPGTRLLVL.

CDR3 sequence reads: CASSPEEGVGGNTIYF. The CDR3 DNA sequence: TGTGCCAGCAGCCCAGAAGAAGGAGTCGGTGGAAACACCATATATTTT. The V gene is TRBV4-2, the J gene TRBJ1-3, with D unclear. The CDR3 loop spans 16 amino acids. Deletions cut 4 bases from V and 3 bases from J, with 16 bases between. Germline CDR1 and CDR2: LGHNA and YNFKEQ.

The CDR3 DNA sequence: TGTGCCTGGAGTGTCGGGGGAACAGATACGCAGTATTTT. Protein product: CAWSVGGTDTQYF. The chain has TRBV30 and TRBJ2-3; D is possibly TRBD2 (6 bases). The CDR3 extends over 13 amino acids. Germline loops: CDR1 GTSNPN, CDR2 SVGIG (reference sequence). The germline V and J ends were trimmed by 0 bases and 3 bases, with 7 bases remaining between them.

In this sample, this clonotype turned up a few times. A much larger clone differs from this one at a single base, so this may be a read error. The J gene is TRBJ2-1, the V gene TRBV2; 8 bases are shared with TRBD1. Germline V CDR1 and CDR2: SNHLY, FYNNEI. V shed 11 bases and J 8 bases; nucleotides not matched to a gene: 8. CDR3 length equals 12 residues. The DNA of the CDR3 is TGTGCCGCGGGACAGGCGTACGATGAGCAGTTCTTC. It yields the protein CAAGQAYDEQFF. Full variable domain (remainder filled in from reference TRBV2 and TRBJ2-1): EPEVTQTPSHQVTQMGQEVILRCVPISNHLYFYWYRQILGQKVEFLVSFYNNEISEKSEIFDDQFSVERPDGSNFTLKIRSTKLEDSAMYFCAAGQAYDEQFFGPGTRLTVL.

The V call is TRBV11-1, the J call TRBJ2-1, with 9 bases identical to TRBD1. The germline gives CDR1 SGHAT, CDR2 FQDESV (reference sequence). CDR3 length equals 17 residues. V shed 1 base, J shed 9 bases, and the junction held 13 bases outside the gene matches. CDR3 in amino acids: CASSLGYRDRDASEQFF. CDR3 coding DNA: TGTGCCAGCAGCTTAGGGTACCGGGACAGGGACGCTAGTGAGCAGTTCTTC.

With respect to this clonotype: Being one base from a much bigger clone, this may be a read error. The J gene is TRBJ2-2, the V gene TRBV29-1; tentatively, D is TRBD1 (6 bases). V dropped 7 bases and J dropped 3 bases, with 18 bases sitting between them. The germline gives CDR1 SQVTM, CDR2 ANQGSEA. This CDR3 is 15 amino acids long. The CDR3 region is CSALLGAADTGELFF. The CDR3 DNA follows: TGCAGCGCCTTGTTGGGGGCAGCGGACACCGGGGAGCTGTTTTTT.

The chain carries TRBV6-1 and TRBJ1-2; 8 positions match TRBD1. This CDR3 contains 13 residues. Losses at the gene ends were 10 bases for V and 7 bases for J; bases not matched to a gene: 11. Germline values: CDR1 MNHNS, CDR2 SASEGT. The CDR3 region has the DNA TGTGCCACAATGGTAGGACAGGGTGGTGGCTACACCTTC. Amino acids: CATMVGQGGGYTF.

This clonotype occurred a few times. The J gene is TRBJ2-2, the V gene TRBV5-5; 9 bases line up with TRBD1. The J segment lost 4 bases and the V segment lost 4 bases, leaving 5 bases of the junction unmatched. CDR1 SGHKS and CDR2 YYEKEE come from the germline V gene (reference sequence). This CDR3 contains 15 residues. The CDR3 bases are TGTGCCAGCAGCCGAGGACAGGGGAGCACCGGGGAGCTGTTTTTT. It specifies CASSRGQGSTGELFF.

V usage is TRBV2 and J usage is TRBJ1-2, with D possibly being TRBD1 (5 bases). The CDR3 runs to 13 residues. Germline V lookup: CDR1 SNHLY, CDR2 FYNNEI. V dropped 4 bases and J dropped 6 bases, with 12 bases sitting between them. The CDR3 protein is CASSVRGGDGYTF. In DNA form, the CDR3 reads TGTGCCAGCAGTGTGCGCGGAGGGGATGGCTACACCTTC. Combining the CDR3 with reference TRBV2 and TRBJ1-2 gives the whole variable domain EPEVTQTPSHQVTQMGQEVILRCVPISNHLYFYWYRQILGQKVEFLVSFYNNEISEKSEIFDDQFSVERPDGSNFTLKIRSTKLEDSAMYFCASSVRGGDGYTFGSGTRLTVV.

This chain connects TRBV9 to TRBJ2-5; the match to TRBD2 covers 10 bases. V lost 6 bases, J lost 5 bases, and 10 bases stayed unmatched. CDR3 size: 15 residues. Germline V gene data show CDR1 as SGDLS and CDR2 as YYNGEE. This CDR3 is CASTLGLAERETQYF. The CDR3 DNA reads as TGTGCCAGCACCCTCGGACTAGCGGAGCGGGAGACCCAGTACTTC.

CDR3 DNA sequence: TGCAGCGACCGGACTAGCGGGAGAAAAGAGACCCAGTACTTC. It encodes CSDRTSGRKETQYF. This chain uses TRBV29-1 with TRBJ2-5, with 13 bases matching TRBD2. V lost 7 bases, J lost 3 bases, and 5 bases stayed unmatched. Germline V lookup: CDR1 SQVTM, CDR2 ANQGSEA. This CDR3 is 14 amino acids long.

This clonotype has just one count. The chain links TRBV10-3 to TRBJ2-7; 8 nucleotides match TRBD1. The CDR3 covers 15 residues. Looked up from germline, CDR1 is ENHRY and CDR2 is SYGVKD. The V segment lost 4 bases and the J segment 5 bases; nucleotides outside the gene matches: 10. The CDR3 here is CAISGETGVANEQYF. The CDR3 region has the DNA TGTGCCATCAGTGGAGAGACAGGGGTGGCGAACGAGCAGTACTTC.

This rearrangement joins TRBV19 to TRBJ1-1; D gene uncertain. V was pared by 6 bases and J by 5 bases, with 28 bases between. This CDR3 has 18 amino acids. The germline CDR1 and CDR2 sequences are LNHDA and SQIVND (reference sequence). The CDR3 sequence: CASRSGKGTAGFGTEAFF. The DNA for the CDR3 is TGTGCCAGTAGATCGGGTAAGGGTACGGCTGGTTTTGGTACTGAAGCTTTCTTT.

This clonotype was observed many times. The chain has TRBV13 and TRBJ1-1; D unclear. Trimming shortened V by 6 bases and J by 1 base, and 9 bases separated the two germline ends. The CDR3 contains 13 residues. In germline, CDR1 is PRHDT, CDR2 FYEKMQ (reference sequence). The CDR3 here is CASSLRQNTEAFF. The CDR3, as DNA: TGTGCCAGCAGTCTGAGACAGAACACTGAAGCTTTCTTT.

This clonotype showed up many times. The rearrangement links TRBV29-1 to TRBJ2-2; D is undetermined. This CDR3 is built from 13 residues. The V and J ends lost 4 bases and 3 bases respectively, with 9 bases between them. CDR1 is SQVTM and CDR2 is ANQGSEA in the germline V gene. The CDR3 DNA reads as TGCAGCGTTGGTCAGACCTACACCGGGGAGCTGTTTTTT. Translating gives CSVGQTYTGELFF.

This clonotype showed up just a few times. V is TRBV12-3 or TRBV12-4 and J is TRBJ2-3, with unresolved D. The CDR3 sequence is 15 residues long. Trimming pared 8 bases from V and 0 bases from J, leaving 15 bases between. CDR3 region: CASSPIRDSTDTQYF. DNA for the CDR3: TGTGCCAGCTCACCAATCCGAGATAGCACAGATACGCAGTATTTT.